Presented here are 9 T cell receptor beta chains from one specimen sequenced in a study of blood T cell repertoires in COVID-19. Data came from immunoSEQ multiplex PCR; TCRdb stores just in-frame clones and leaves some out. Of a few hundred thousand clones in the sample, about nine tenths are singletons; the top ten hold around 6.6%. Material for sequencing was peripheral blood. These receptor sequences come from a woman aged 25 to 39 with COVID-19, enrolled during active disease.

The chain carries TRBV19 and TRBJ1-5; D is unresolved. Germline assignment: CDR1 LNHDA and CDR2 SQIVND (reference sequence). The CDR3 loop spans 15 amino acids. V lost 10 bases and J 5 bases, leaving 21 bases between the germline ends. The DNA for the CDR3 is TGTGCCAAGCCGAATGAGACGGGTACCCATCAGCCCCAGCATTTT. This codes for CAKPNETGTHQPQHF.

The count of this clone is one. V usage is TRBV18 and J usage is TRBJ1-5, with TRBD1 matching over 11 bases. The length of the CDR3 is 17 residues. CDR1 and CDR2 (germline): KGHSH, LQKENI. Germline trimming cut 2 bases from V and 1 base from J; bases unmatched to any gene: 4. This CDR3 reads CASSPGQGAGSNQPQHF. In DNA, the CDR3 is TGTGCCAGCTCACCAGGACAGGGGGCGGGCAGCAATCAGCCCCAGCATTTT.

The rearrangement joins TRBV19 to TRBJ2-5, with 8 bases lining up with TRBD2. V was clipped by 1 base and J by 1 base; unmatched bases: 8. The CDR3 is 17 residues long. The germline V gene encodes CDR1 LNHDA and CDR2 SQIVND (reference sequence). The CDR3 DNA reads as TGTGCCAGTAGTATAGTATCGGGGGGGGCACCCCAAGAGACCCAGTACTTC. Its translation: CASSIVSGGAPQETQYF. Based on the CDR3 plus reference TRBV19 and TRBJ2-5, the full variable domain is DGGITQSPKYLFRKEGQNVTLSCEQNLNHDAMYWYRQDPGQGLRLIYYSQIVNDFQKGDIAEGYSVSREKKESFPLTVTSAQKNPTAFYLCASSIVSGGAPQETQYFGPGTRLLVL.

This clone was detected once. The chain has TRBV7-2 and TRBJ1-5; TRBD1 is a possible D gene (5 bases). Germline loops: CDR1 SGHTA, CDR2 FQGNSA. The length of the CDR3 is 15 residues. V lost 4 bases, J lost 1 base, and 11 bases lay in between. CDR3 sequence: CASSSTTASNQPQHF. The CDR3 region has the DNA TGTGCCAGCAGCTCCACGACAGCCAGCAATCAGCCCCAGCATTTT.

The J gene is TRBJ2-1, the V gene TRBV27; tentatively, D is TRBD2 (5 bases). This CDR3 region has 13 residues. V gave up 5 bases and J gave up 6 bases, with 11 bases separating them. Germline values: CDR1 MNHEY, CDR2 SMNVEV (reference sequence). In DNA form, the CDR3 reads TGTGCCAGCAGTCCAGACCGGGGCAATGAGCAGTTCTTC. Protein sequence: CASSPDRGNEQFF.

This chain joins TRBV5-1 and TRBJ2-5; perhaps TRBD1 as D (5 bases). The V gene's germline CDR1 is SGHRS and CDR2 YFSETQ. This CDR3 comprises 15 residues. Deletions cut 0 bases from V and 4 bases from J, with 13 bases between. The DNA for the CDR3 is TGCGCCAGCAGCTTGGGACATTCTGGGGCAGAGACCCAGTACTTC. Translating gives CASSLGHSGAETQYF.

The chain is built from TRBV4-3 and TRBJ2-3; unclear D gene. The CDR3 loop spans 14 amino acids. Germline V CDR1 and CDR2: LGHNA, YSLEER. V lost 0 bases, J lost 6 bases, and 10 bases lay in between. The CDR3 DNA follows: TGCGCCAGCAGCCAAGATGCCGGGTGGGATACGCAGTATTTT. This encodes CASSQDAGWDTQYF.

The chain recombines TRBV10-3 with TRBJ2-2; 9 bases are a match to TRBD2. With V trimmed by 10 bases and J by 5 bases, 8 bases remained unmatched. Germline CDR1 ENHRY, CDR2 SYGVKD. The CDR3 totals 14 residues. This chain's CDR3 is CATRSSGATGELFF. In DNA, the CDR3 is TGTGCCACCAGGTCTAGCGGGGCAACCGGGGAGCTGTTTTTT.

The rearrangement uses TRBV7-9 and TRBJ1-2; D perhaps matches TRBD1 (5 bases). Per germline, CDR1 SEHNR and CDR2 FQNEAQ (reference sequence). CDR3 length: 13 amino acids. The germline V and J ends were trimmed by 4 bases and 5 bases, with 11 bases remaining between them. In nucleotides, the CDR3 is TGTGCCAGCAGCTCACCAGGGCCATATGGCTACACCTTC. It encodes CASSSPGPYGYTF.